The subject of this entry is one T cell receptor (beta chain). Its specificity is not known. These data come from a study of Tregs in tolerant kidney transplant recipients. The study, taken as a whole, reports: Validation in larger populations is needed because few patients were studied. Expanding Tregs on activated donor B cells appeared to best identify donor-specific TCRbeta clones. Biological reproducibility was not directly addressed in this study.

This CDR3 contains 16 residues. V shed 6 bases, J shed 5 bases, and the junction held 14 bases outside the gene matches. In germline, CDR1 is SEHNR, CDR2 FQNEAQ (reference sequence). Unstimulated Tregs (CD4+CD25+CD127-) and CD4+CD25- non-Tregs were sorted from PBMCs. The protocol was immunoSEQ multiplex PCR, while the TCRdb copy is restricted to in-frame clones and leaves out a portion. The data show 90,000 to 150,000 clones, around 91% seen once. The sample consisted of CD4+ T cells from blood. The receptor comes from a human donor in good health. The chain combines TRBV7-9 with TRBJ1-1, with 8 bases fitting TRBD1. The CDR3 DNA reads TGTGCCAGCAGTCCTAAGTCCGGGACAGGCGTGACTGAAGCTTTCTTT. Its translation is CASSPKSGTGVTEAFF.